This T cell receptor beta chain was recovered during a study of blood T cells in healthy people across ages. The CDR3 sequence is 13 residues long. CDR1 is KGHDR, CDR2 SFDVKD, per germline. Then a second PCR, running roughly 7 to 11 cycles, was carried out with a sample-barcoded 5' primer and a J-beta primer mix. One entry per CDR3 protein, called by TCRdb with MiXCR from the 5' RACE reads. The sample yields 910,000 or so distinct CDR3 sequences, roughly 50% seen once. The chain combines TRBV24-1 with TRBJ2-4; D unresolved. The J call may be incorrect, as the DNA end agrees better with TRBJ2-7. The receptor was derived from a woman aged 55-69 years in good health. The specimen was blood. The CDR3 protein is CATSDSRFYEQYF. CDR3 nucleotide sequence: TGTGCCACCAGTGATTCGCGGTTTTACGAGCAGTACTTC.